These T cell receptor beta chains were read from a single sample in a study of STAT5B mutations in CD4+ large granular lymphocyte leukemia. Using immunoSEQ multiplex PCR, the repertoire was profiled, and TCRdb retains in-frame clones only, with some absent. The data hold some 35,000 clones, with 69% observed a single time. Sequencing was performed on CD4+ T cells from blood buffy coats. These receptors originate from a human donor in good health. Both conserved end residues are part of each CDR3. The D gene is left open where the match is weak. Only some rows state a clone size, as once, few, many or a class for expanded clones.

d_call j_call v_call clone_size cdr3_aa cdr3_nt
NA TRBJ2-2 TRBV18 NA CASSPPGNTGELFF TGTGCCAGCTCACCACCAGGGAACACCGGGGAGCTGTTTTTT
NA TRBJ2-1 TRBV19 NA CASKAQVLYNEQFF TGTGCCAGTAAGGCGCAGGTTCTCTACAATGAGCAGTTCTTC
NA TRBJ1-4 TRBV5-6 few CASSLWSATNEKLFF TGTGCCAGCAGCCTGTGGTCTGCAACTAATGAAAAACTGTTTTTT
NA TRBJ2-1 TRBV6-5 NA CASSTPLMGEQFF TGTGCCAGCAGTACCCCGTTGATGGGTGAGCAGTTCTTC
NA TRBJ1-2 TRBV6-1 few CASSEARGASYGYTF TGTGCCAGCAGTGAAGCCAGGGGAGCAAGCTATGGCTACACCTTC
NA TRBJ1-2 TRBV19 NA CASTRVNYGYTF TGTGCCAGCACTAGGGTAAACTATGGCTACACCTTC
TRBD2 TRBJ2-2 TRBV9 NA CASSVDAGGPSGELFF TGTGCCAGCAGCGTAGACGCGGGGGGGCCCAGCGGGGAGCTGTTTTTT
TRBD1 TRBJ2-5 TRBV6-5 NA CASSEDRLGFYF TGTGCCAGCAGTGAGGACAGGTTGGGGTTTTACTTC
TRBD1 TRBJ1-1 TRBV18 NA CASSRGQTNTEAFF TGTGCCAGCTCACGGGGACAGACAAACACTGAAGCTTTCTTT
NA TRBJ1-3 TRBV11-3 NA CASSSSYGNTIYF TGTGCCAGCAGCTCCTCATATGGAAACACCATATATTTT
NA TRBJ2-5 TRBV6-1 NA CASSEDIETQYF TGTGCCAGCAGTGAGGACATCGAGACCCAGTACTTC
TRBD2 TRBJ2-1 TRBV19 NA CASRETSGGVQYNEQFF TGTGCCAGTAGAGAGACTAGCGGGGGCGTCCAGTACAATGAGCAGTTCTTC
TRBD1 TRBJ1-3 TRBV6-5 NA CASSYGRGTGGYTIYF TGTGCCAGCAGTTACGGCCGGGGGACAGGGGGCTACACCATATATTTT
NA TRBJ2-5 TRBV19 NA CASSSDGGGYKETQYF TGTGCCAGTAGTAGTGACGGCGGGGGCTATAAAGAGACCCAGTACTTC
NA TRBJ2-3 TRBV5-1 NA CASSFPGSSDTQYF TGCGCCAGCAGCTTCCCAGGGTCGTCAGATACGCAGTATTTT
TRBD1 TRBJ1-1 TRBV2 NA CASRGDSALPEAFF TGTGCCAGCAGGGGGGACAGTGCTTTACCCGAAGCTTTCTTT
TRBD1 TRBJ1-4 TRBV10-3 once CAISEYRTGAVTNEKLFF TGTGCCATCAGTGAGTACCGGACAGGGGCAGTGACTAATGAAAAACTGTTTTTT
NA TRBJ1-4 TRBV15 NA CATSSEGPNEKLFF TGTGCCACCAGCAGTGAGGGCCCAAATGAAAAACTGTTTTTT
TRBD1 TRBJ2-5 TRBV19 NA CASSIGDRGAGETQYF TGTGCCAGTAGTATAGGGGACAGGGGGGCTGGAGAGACCCAGTACTTC
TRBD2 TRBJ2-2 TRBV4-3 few CASSQGLAGNTGELFF TGCGCCAGCAGCCAGGGACTAGCGGGCAACACCGGGGAGCTGTTTTTT
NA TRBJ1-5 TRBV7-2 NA CASSGRVSNQPQHF TGTGCCAGCAGCGGACGGGTTAGCAATCAGCCCCAGCATTTT
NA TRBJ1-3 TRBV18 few CASSAGSGNTIYF TGTGCCAGCTCAGCTGGATCCGGAAACACCATATATTTT
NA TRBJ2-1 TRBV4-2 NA CASSQALITFGDNEQFF TGTGCCAGCAGCCAAGCCCTTATAACTTTCGGGGACAATGAGCAGTTCTTC
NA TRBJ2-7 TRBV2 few CASRRGYEQYF TGTGCCTCCAGGAGGGGGTACGAGCAGTACTTC
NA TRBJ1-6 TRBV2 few CASKWGLGKGNSPLHF TGTGCCAGCAAGTGGGGCTTGGGGAAGGGGAATTCACCCCTCCACTTT